The entry below describes one TCR beta chain. The same CDR3 also results from other DNA sequences found in this sample. The CDR3 has 15 residues. Between the trimmed V and J ends, which lost 3 bases and 0 bases, there was a span of 9 bases. Germline lookup yields CDR1 KGHSH and CDR2 LQKENI. These data are taken from a study of blood T cell repertoires in COVID-19. Study-wide context: The United States, Italy and Spain supplied acute and convalescent COVID-19 samples. PBMCs, B-cell-depleted T cells, or T cells were the source of the cDNA or gDNA that made up the material.

Original methodology: Amplified reference gene primers provided the basis for estimating nucleated cell counts. Assay used: immunoSEQ multiplex PCR; TCRdb lists only in-frame clones, some missing. The V and J calls and clone size come from that table; D and trimming were worked out from the DNA. The sample has some 260,000 clones, 75% to 90% seen once. The J gene is TRBJ1-3, the V gene TRBV18; TRBD1 is a possible D gene (6 bases). The specimen sequenced was peripheral blood. The TCR sequence derives from a woman aged 70-85 years with COVID-19, enrolled during active disease. The CDR3 nucleotides are TGTGCCAGCTCACCGCGGACAGACTCTGGAAACACCATATATTTT. Encoded protein: CASSPRTDSGNTIYF.